The 15 T cell receptor beta chains given below trace back to one sample, sequenced in a study of T cell repertoires in ileal Crohn's disease. Profiled with immunoSEQ multiplex PCR; TCRdb holds only in-frame clones, not every one. The data show 6,000 to 7,500 clones, approximately 80% seen once. Sequenced: ileal tissue. The receptors derive from an adult with Crohn's disease.

The rearrangement uses TRBV30 and TRBJ2-1; 11 positions match TRBD2. The CDR3 loop spans 16 amino acids. V shed 2 bases and J 8 bases; nucleotides not matched to a gene: 11. The V gene's germline CDR1 is GTSNPN and CDR2 SVGIG (reference sequence). CDR3 sequence reads: CAWSPSRTSGSDEQFF. The DNA of the CDR3 is TGTGCCTGGAGTCCGTCCCGGACTAGCGGGTCGGATGAGCAGTTCTTC.

The gene calls are TRBV12-5 and TRBJ2-1, with a possible D match to TRBD1 (5 bases). The V gene lost 4 bases and the J gene lost 0 bases, with 13 bases spanning the gap. CDR3 size: 16 residues. The germline gives CDR1 LGHNT, CDR2 FRNRAP. CDR3 amino acids: CASGSLTVSSYNEQFF. CDR3 DNA sequence: TGTGCTAGTGGTTCCTTGACAGTAAGCTCCTACAATGAGCAGTTCTTC. Filled out from reference TRBV12-5 and TRBJ2-1, the complete variable domain reads DARVTQTPRHKVTEMGQEVTMRCQPILGHNTVFWYRQTMMQGLELLAYFRNRAPLDDSGMPKDRFSAEMPDATLATLKIQPSEPRDSAVYFCASGSLTVSSYNEQFFGPGTRLTVL.

This chain joins TRBV7-6 and TRBJ2-7, with 9 positions matching TRBD2. The junction had 5 bases not matched to a gene; V was cut back by 1 base and J by 7 bases. Germline CDR1 and CDR2: SGHVS and FNYEAQ. The CDR3 spans 14 residues. In DNA, the CDR3 is TGTGCCAGCAGCTTAGAGTACAGCGGGAGGGAGCAGTACTTC. It codes for CASSLEYSGREQYF. The complete variable domain, with remaining parts taken from reference TRBV7-6 and TRBJ2-7, reads GAGVSQSPRYKVTKRGQDVALRCDPISGHVSLYWYRQALGQGPEFLTYFNYEAQQDKSGLPNDRFSAERPEGSISTLTIQRTEQRDSAMYRCASSLEYSGREQYFGPGTRLTVT.

The rearrangement links TRBV5-1 to TRBJ2-2; TRBD2 matches at 8 bases. Per germline, CDR1 SGHRS and CDR2 YFSETQ. J was trimmed by 3 bases and V by 0 bases; bases with no gene match: 10. The length of the CDR3 is 18 residues. The CDR3 region is CASSLVGSGNPHTGELFF. The CDR3 nucleotides read TGCGCCAGCAGCTTGGTTGGTAGCGGGAATCCCCACACCGGGGAGCTGTTTTTT.

The rearrangement joins TRBV6-5 to TRBJ1-2, with 8 bases fitting TRBD1. This CDR3 has 13 amino acids. Per the germline V gene, CDR1 is MNHEY and CDR2 is SVGAGI. V trimming: 5 bases; J trimming: 6 bases; junction bases outside the gene matches: 5. The CDR3 DNA follows: TGTGCCAGCAGTAACCCGACAGGGGATGGCTACACCTTC. Translated: CASSNPTGDGYTF.

The V call is TRBV5-4, the J call TRBJ2-3, with TRBD2 matching over 11 bases. The CDR3 consists of 16 residues. With 4 bases clipped from V and 2 bases from J, the junction kept 6 bases outside the gene matches. Looked up from germline, CDR1 is SGHNT and CDR2 is YYREEE (reference sequence). CDR3 sequence reads: CASSHRLAGNTDTQYF. Written as DNA, the CDR3 is TGTGCCAGCAGCCATCGACTAGCGGGAAACACAGATACGCAGTATTTT.

J is TRBJ1-1 and V is TRBV10-3; D is undetermined. The V gene's germline CDR1 is ENHRY and CDR2 SYGVKD. This CDR3 comprises 14 residues. Between the trimmed V and J ends, which lost 2 bases and 0 bases, there was a span of 7 bases. This CDR3 is CAISETGMNTEAFF. The CDR3 region has the DNA TGTGCCATCAGTGAGACCGGGATGAACACTGAAGCTTTCTTT.

The gene calls are TRBV2 and TRBJ2-7, with D maybe TRBD2 (6 bases). The CDR3 consists of 13 residues. Trimming left V 6 bases short and J 5 bases short, with 14 bases between. In germline, CDR1 is SNHLY, CDR2 FYNNEI. CDR3 in amino acids: CASRGGTSHEQYF. DNA of the CDR3: TGTGCCAGCAGGGGGGGAACTAGTCACGAGCAGTACTTC.

The chain links TRBV28 to TRBJ2-3; the match to TRBD2 covers 14 bases. CDR1 MDHEN and CDR2 SYDVKM come from the germline V gene. This CDR3 contains 18 residues. The J segment lost 3 bases and the V segment lost 5 bases, leaving 10 bases of the junction unmatched. This CDR3 reads CASSRRTSGRWRTDTQYF. The CDR3 nucleotides are TGTGCCAGCAGTCGCAGGACTAGCGGGAGGTGGAGGACAGATACGCAGTATTTT.

The CDR3 here is CASSDGLAGVLGEQYF. DNA for the CDR3: TGCGCCAGCAGCGACGGACTAGCGGGAGTCTTAGGCGAGCAGTACTTC. The genes are TRBV5-1 and TRBJ2-7; 13 bases line up with TRBD2. V lost 4 bases and J lost 6; bases outside the gene matches: 10. This CDR3 has 16 amino acids. Germline V CDR1 and CDR2: SGHRS, YFSETQ.

The gene calls are TRBV2 and TRBJ2-5; the match to TRBD1 covers 7 bases. J gave up 3 bases and V 6 bases, and 4 bases lay outside the gene matches. The CDR3 sequence is 13 residues long. Germline V CDR1 and CDR2: SNHLY, FYNNEI. The CDR3 coding sequence is TGTGCCAGCAGGAAGGACAGGAAAGAGACCCAGTACTTC. The encoded protein is CASRKDRKETQYF. Looking up the rest from reference TRBV2 and TRBJ2-5 gives the full variable domain: EPEVTQTPSHQVTQMGQEVILRCVPISNHLYFYWYRQILGQKVEFLVSFYNNEISEKSEIFDDQFSVERPDGSNFTLKIRSTKLEDSAMYFCASRKDRKETQYFGPGTRLLVL.

V gene TRBV6-5 combines with J gene TRBJ2-7; 7 positions agree with TRBD2. V was clipped by 4 bases and J by 1 base; unmatched bases: 7. CDR1 is MNHEY and CDR2 is SVGAGI in the germline V gene. The CDR3 extends over 15 amino acids. The CDR3 DNA is TGTGCCAGCAGTTGGGGGGAGGGTCTATCCTACGAGCAGTACTTC. Its protein is CASSWGEGLSYEQYF.

This rearrangement joins TRBV11-3 to TRBJ2-1, with 8 bases fitting TRBD2. The CDR3 is made up of 13 amino acids. V lost 1 base and J lost 9; bases outside the gene matches: 2. Germline V CDR1 and CDR2: SGHNT, YENEEA. The CDR3 is CASSLGGRREQFF. For the CDR3, the DNA is TGTGCCAGCAGCTTAGGCGGGAGGCGTGAGCAGTTCTTC.

The chain joins TRBV5-1 to TRBJ1-1; D is perhaps TRBD1 (5 bases). The germline V and J ends were trimmed by 3 bases and 1 base, with 10 bases remaining between them. The CDR3 spans 14 residues. Germline lookup yields CDR1 SGHRS and CDR2 YFSETQ. Here the CDR3 DNA reads TGCGCCAGCAGCTCGACCCAGGGGAACACTGAAGCTTTCTTT. This encodes CASSSTQGNTEAFF.

In its sample, this clone was seen a few times. The V call is TRBV14, the J call TRBJ1-1, with 8 bases lining up with TRBD1. Germline values: CDR1 SGHDN, CDR2 FVKESK. CDR3 length: 16 residues. The junction had 11 bases not matched to a gene; V was cut back by 4 bases and J by 4 bases. The CDR3 DNA reads TGTGCCAGCAGCCCTCCCGGGACAGGCCGGGTCACTGAAGCTTTCTTT. This translates into CASSPPGTGRVTEAFF.